The present TCR beta chain was sequenced within a study of cytomegalovirus exposure and HLA in healthy donors. V was shortened by 4 bases and J by 4 bases, with 14 bases between the two germline ends. This CDR3 comprises 14 residues. The germline V gene has CDR1 SQVTM and CDR2 ANQGSEA. Use of 60 Vbeta and 13 Jbeta primers characterized the PCR. Assay: immunoSEQ multiplex PCR; the TCRdb copy retains only in-frame clones and omits some. This sample has about 90,000 clones; 62% occur once, and the top ten carry 5% to 6.5%. This clone was detected a few times. This sequence joins TRBV29-1 and TRBJ1-5; no clear D. The sequenced sample was PBMCs. The TCR sequence derives from a woman aged 25-40 years in good health and CMV-seropositive. In DNA form, the CDR3 reads TGCAGCGTTGTGCTAGGGCGAGGGAATCAGCCCCAGCATTTT. Translation gives CSVVLGRGNQPQHF. Variable domain in full (rest from reference TRBV29-1 and TRBJ1-5): SAVISQKPSRDICQRGTSLTIQCQVDSQVTMMFWYRQQPGQSLTLIATANQGSEATYESGFVIDKFPISRPNLTFSTLTVSNMSPEDSSIYLCSVVLGRGNQPQHFGDGTRLSIL.